Included here is one T cell receptor (beta chain) sequence, with context. This CDR3 comprises 15 residues. V lost 4 bases, J lost 2 bases, and 14 bases lay in between. Germline V gene lookup returns CDR1 ENHRY and CDR2 SYGVKD. The data belong to a study of blood T cells in healthy people across ages. It was with a sample-barcoded 5' primer and a J-beta primer mix that a second PCR of roughly 6 to 11 cycles was run. TCRdb reprocessed the 5' RACE reads with MiXCR, giving one entry per CDR3 protein. The sample lists 2 million or so distinct CDR3 sequences; about 50% were seen once. The rearrangement links TRBV10-3 to TRBJ1-2; D remains ambiguous. The sequenced sample consisted of blood. This receptor was taken from a woman aged 40 to 50 in good health. In DNA, the CDR3 is TGTGCCATCAGTGGGGCGGAGGTCGGAAACTATGGCTACACCTTC. It specifies CAISGAEVGNYGYTF.